This entry is about one T cell receptor (beta chain). The sample originates from a study of blood T cell repertoires in COVID-19. Libraries were prepared by immunoSEQ multiplex PCR; TCRdb keeps only in-frame clonotypes and omits some of them. The data contain 150,000 to 200,000 clones, roughly 89% of them singletons. Looked up from germline, CDR1 is SGHTA and CDR2 is FQGNSA. V lost 3 bases to trimming and J lost 5 bases, with 11 bases between them. The CDR3 runs 13 residues. Sequencing was carried out using peripheral blood. This rearrangement joins TRBV7-2 to TRBJ2-7, with a possible D match to TRBD1 (5 bases). This clonotype was sampled from a man aged 50-60 years with acute or convalescent COVID-19. CDR3 loop: CASSFTGFNEQYF. CDR3 in DNA: TGTGCCAGCAGCTTTACAGGATTCAACGAGCAGTACTTC.